These 27 T cell receptor beta chains came from one sample sequenced in a study of beta chain features in type 1 diabetes. The antigens for these receptors are not known. Expressed TCRB transcripts were sequenced because the isolated RNA had all been reverse transcribed beforehand. Assay used: immunoSEQ multiplex PCR; TCRdb lists only in-frame clones, some missing. The data show over 200,000 clones, with under 13% seen just once and 0.017% held by the top ten. Findings and limits, study-wide: People with Type 1 diabetes carried modestly yet significantly shorter TCRB CDR3s in all four CD4+ subsets.

The sequencing sample was made of naive CD4+ T cells from blood. Receptors originate from a man younger than 45 with type 1 diabetes.

The gene calls are TRBV7-3 and TRBJ2-1, with D possibly matching TRBD2 (5 bases). This CDR3 region has 13 residues. Per the germline V gene, CDR1 is SGHTA and CDR2 is FQGTGA. V shed 5 bases and J shed 10 bases, with 15 bases lying between them. CDR3 sequence reads: CASSTGVGNEQFF. The CDR3 DNA reads as TGTGCCAGCAGCACCGGGGTGGGTAACGAGCAGTTCTTC.

The chain couples TRBV29-1 to TRBJ2-5; tentative D call: TRBD1 (6 bases). Trimming cost V 7 bases and J 1 base, with 13 bases left between them. The length of the CDR3 is 13 residues. CDR1 is SQVTM and CDR2 is ANQGSEA in the germline V gene. CDR3: CSASDRSQETQYF. In DNA, the CDR3 is TGCAGCGCTTCGGACAGAAGCCAAGAGACCCAGTACTTC.

This CDR3 is CASSPGQGVGETQYF. The CDR3 DNA sequence: TGTGCCAGCAGCCCAGGACAGGGGGTTGGAGAGACCCAGTACTTC. The rearrangement links TRBV11-2 to TRBJ2-5, with 10 bases identical to TRBD1. The CDR3 loop spans 15 amino acids. Germline V gene sequence: CDR1 SGHAT, CDR2 FQNNGV. Losses at the gene ends were 5 bases for V and 4 bases for J; bases not matched to a gene: 7. Full variable domain (remainder filled in from reference TRBV11-2 and TRBJ2-5): EAGVAQSPRYKIIEKRQSVAFWCNPISGHATLYWYQQILGQGPKLLIQFQNNGVVDDSQLPKDRFSAERLKGVDSTLKIQPAKLEDSAVYLCASSPGQGVGETQYFGPGTRLLVL.

The gene calls are TRBV11-2 and TRBJ2-3; a possible D gene is TRBD2 (6 bases). This CDR3 has 16 amino acids. CDR1 and CDR2 (germline): SGHAT, FQNNGV. V was clipped by 1 base and J by 2 bases, with 13 bases between them. As DNA, the CDR3 is TGTGCCAGCAGCTTAGTGCGGGGTAGCCCCACAGATACGCAGTATTTT. This sequence encodes CASSLVRGSPTDTQYF.

There are a few counts of this clone. CDR3: CASSEARGPGEQYF. The CDR3 nucleotides read TGTGCCAGCAGTGAGGCCAGGGGCCCAGGCGAGCAGTACTTC. V usage is TRBV2 and J usage is TRBJ2-7; D is perhaps TRBD1 (6 bases). Germline V gene sequence: CDR1 SNHLY, CDR2 FYNNEI. The CDR3 covers 14 residues. Trimming shortened V by 3 bases and J by 6 bases, and 15 bases separated the two germline ends.

Only a few counts were recorded for this clone. This chain links TRBV10-3 with TRBJ2-1; 14 bases are a match to TRBD2. The CDR3 has 17 amino acids. Germline-derived CDR1 and CDR2 are ENHRY and SYGVKD. V lost 0 bases, J lost 8 bases, and 6 bases stayed unmatched. The DNA for the CDR3 is TGTGCCATCAGTGAGTCCCGACTAGCGGGGGGGCTCGATGAGCAGTTCTTC. Translating it yields CAISESRLAGGLDEQFF.

In this sample, this clone turned up a few times. The chain recombines TRBV9 with TRBJ1-1, with a tentative D call TRBD1 (5 bases). The CDR3 is made up of 13 amino acids. The germline CDR1 and CDR2 sequences are SGDLS and YYNGEE. Between the trimmed V and J ends, which lost 3 bases and 3 bases, there was a span of 9 bases. This CDR3 is CASSAGVDTEAFF. The CDR3 DNA sequence: TGTGCCAGCAGCGCGGGGGTGGACACTGAAGCTTTCTTT. The full variable domain, in which reference TRBV9 and TRBJ1-1 provide the parts outside the CDR3, is DSGVTQTPKHLITATGQRVTLRCSPRSGDLSVYWYQQSLDQGLQFLIQYYNGEERAKGNILERFSAQQFPDLHSELNLSSLELGDSALYFCASSAGVDTEAFFGQGTRLTVV.

This clone was picked up a small number of times. This chain joins TRBV10-3 and TRBJ2-5; TRBD2 matches at 13 bases. Trimming cost V 6 bases and J 5 bases; bases outside gene matches: 9. Germline V CDR1 and CDR2: ENHRY, SYGVKD. The CDR3 length is 16 residues. The CDR3 sequence: CAISKTSGGPGETQYF. DNA for the CDR3: TGTGCCATCAGCAAGACTAGCGGGGGGCCGGGGGAGACCCAGTACTTC.

This chain joins TRBV9 and TRBJ1-6; tentatively, D is TRBD1 (6 bases). Germline V lookup: CDR1 SGDLS, CDR2 YYNGEE. The CDR3 sequence is 15 residues long. With 4 bases removed from V and 7 bases from J, the gap between germline ends came to 15 bases. The CDR3 sequence: CASSSQGGLNSPLHF. The CDR3 DNA follows: TGTGCCAGCAGCTCACAGGGAGGGCTAAATTCACCCCTCCACTTT.

This clone was picked up a small number of times. The J gene is TRBJ2-3, the V gene TRBV9; 8 nucleotides agree with TRBD1. CDR1 is SGDLS, CDR2 YYNGEE, per germline. The CDR3 is 14 residues long. The V segment lost 2 bases and the J segment 4 bases; nucleotides outside the gene matches: 3. As DNA, the CDR3 is TGTGCCAGCAGCGTGACAGGGGACCCAGATACGCAGTATTTT. Its translation is CASSVTGDPDTQYF.

In nucleotides, the CDR3 is TGCGCCAGCAGCCTAAGACTAGCCCCGGAGGTGGATACGCAGTATTTT. This sequence encodes CASSLRLAPEVDTQYF. The chain recombines TRBV5-1 with TRBJ2-3; 7 positions match TRBD2. The germline V gene encodes CDR1 SGHRS and CDR2 YFSETQ. V gave up 4 bases and J gave up 6 bases; unmatched junction bases: 14. This CDR3 spans 16 amino acids.

This clone was observed a handful of times. The gene calls are TRBV4-3 and TRBJ2-4; perhaps TRBD2 as D (6 bases). The CDR3 is 17 residues long. Deletions cut 4 bases from V and 8 bases from J, with 24 bases between. The germline gives CDR1 LGHNA, CDR2 YSLEER. The CDR3 DNA follows: TGCGCCAGCAGCCGAGGCTTGGACCGGGGGATGGGGGACATTCAGTACTTC. Translation: CASSRGLDRGMGDIQYF.

In the case of this clone: The same CDR3 also results from other DNA sequences found in this sample. V gene TRBV5-1 combines with J gene TRBJ1-1; D not certain. This CDR3 region has 12 residues. Trimming pared 4 bases from V and 5 bases from J, leaving 9 bases between. Germline V CDR1 and CDR2: SGHRS, YFSETQ. Here the CDR3 reads CASSPRGTEAFF. CDR3 coding DNA: TGCGCCAGCAGCCCCCGGGGTACTGAAGCTTTCTTT.

The CDR3, as DNA: TGCGCCAGCAGCCAAGAAAGGAATCCGACTAGAATCTATGGCTACACCTTC. Residues: CASSQERNPTRIYGYTF. The chain has TRBV4-3 and TRBJ1-2; D gene ambiguous. Germline CDR1 and CDR2: LGHNA and YSLEER. Trimming stripped 0 bases from V and 4 bases from J, with 18 bases between. The CDR3 sequence is 17 residues long.

This clone was detected only a few times. The chain combines TRBV29-1 with TRBJ1-1; D unclear. V lost 6 bases and J lost 4, with 15 bases in between. The CDR3 consists of 13 residues. Germline V gene lookup returns CDR1 SQVTM and CDR2 ANQGSEA. CDR3 in DNA: TGCAGCGTCGTAGGGAGTCTTGGCACTGAAGCTTTCTTT. Translation: CSVVGSLGTEAFF.

The chain employs TRBV4-3 and TRBJ1-1; D is uncertain. Germline CDR1 LGHNA, CDR2 YSLEER. V was shortened by 4 bases and J by 1 base, with 13 bases between the two germline ends. The CDR3 length is 15 residues. CDR3 region: CASSRGGYPNTEAFF. The CDR3 DNA is TGCGCCAGCAGCCGAGGAGGGTACCCGAACACTGAAGCTTTCTTT.

The chain combines TRBV5-1 with TRBJ2-6; 7 nucleotides line up with TRBD2. The CDR3 spans 15 residues. The trim removed 3 bases at V and 2 bases at J, leaving 2 bases unmatched. Per the germline V gene, CDR1 is SGHRS and CDR2 is YFSETQ. The CDR3 here is CASSWEGPGANVLTF. The CDR3 coding sequence is TGCGCCAGCAGCTGGGAGGGGCCTGGGGCCAACGTCCTGACTTTC.

The chain couples TRBV4-3 to TRBJ1-5; a weak D match, TRBD1 (6 bases). This CDR3 has 18 residues. The germline gives CDR1 LGHNA, CDR2 YSLEER. Trimming took off 0 bases at V and 4 bases at J, with 19 bases between the two ends. This CDR3 reads CASSQDFWGGSDNQPQHF. The CDR3 region has the DNA TGCGCCAGCAGCCAAGATTTTTGGGGGGGCTCTGATAATCAGCCCCAGCATTTT.

The V call is TRBV7-3, the J call TRBJ1-6, with 9 nucleotides matching TRBD1. The CDR3 runs to 15 residues. Germline trimming cut 3 bases from V and 10 bases from J; bases unmatched to any gene: 7. Germline CDR1 reads SGHTA; CDR2 reads FQGTGA. The CDR3 protein is CASSLGTGLRSPLHF. In nucleotides, the CDR3 is TGTGCCAGCAGCTTGGGGACAGGGCTGAGATCACCCCTCCACTTT.

The V call is TRBV25-1, the J call TRBJ2-1; weak D call: TRBD2 (5 bases). CDR1 is MGHDK, CDR2 SYGVNS, per germline. The CDR3 is 16 amino acids. V lost 3 bases, J lost 3 bases, and 15 bases lay in between. In DNA, the CDR3 is TGTGCCAGCAGTGACCACACCCGGGGAAGCTACAATGAGCAGTTCTTC. Translating it yields CASSDHTRGSYNEQFF.

This clone has just a few counts. The V and J genes are TRBV5-1 and TRBJ1-4; no reliable D call. The germline V gene has CDR1 SGHRS and CDR2 YFSETQ. V gave up 2 bases and J gave up 7 bases, with 12 bases separating them. The CDR3 consists of 14 residues. The CDR3 loop reads CASSLFGFGEKLFF. As DNA, the CDR3 is TGCGCCAGCAGCTTATTCGGGTTCGGTGAAAAACTGTTTTTT.

This sequence joins TRBV5-4 and TRBJ2-4; D call uncertain. V was trimmed by 0 bases and J by 0 bases, leaving 4 bases between them. Germline loops: CDR1 SGHNT, CDR2 YYREEE (reference sequence). The CDR3 is 14 residues long. CDR3 in amino acids: CASSLERAKNIQYF. CDR3 in DNA: TGTGCCAGCAGCTTGGAGAGAGCCAAAAACATTCAGTACTTC.

Only a few counts were recorded for this clone. The chain couples TRBV5-4 to TRBJ2-6; unclear D gene. CDR3 length: 14 residues. Trimming removed 2 bases from V and 0 bases from J, with 3 bases in between. CDR1 and CDR2 (germline): SGHNT, YYREEE (reference sequence). This CDR3 is CASSFFSGANVLTF. CDR3 nucleotides: TGTGCCAGCAGCTTCTTCTCTGGGGCCAACGTCCTGACTTTC. Full variable domain (rest looked up from reference TRBV5-4 and TRBJ2-6): ETGVTQSPTHLIKTRGQQVTLRCSSQSGHNTVSWYQQALGQGPQFIFQYYREEENGRGNFPPRFSGLQFPNYSSELNVNALELDDSALYLCASSFFSGANVLTFGAGSRLTVL.

In this sample, this clone turned up a few times. The rearrangement links TRBV5-1 to TRBJ2-7; D might be TRBD2 (7 bases). V lost 5 bases and J lost 0, with 18 bases in between. Germline V gene sequence: CDR1 SGHRS, CDR2 YFSETQ. The CDR3 length is 16 residues. The CDR3 is CASSSRGRGASYEQYF. For the CDR3, the DNA is TGCGCCAGCAGTTCCCGGGGTCGGGGGGCCTCCTACGAGCAGTACTTC.

The chain recombines TRBV18 with TRBJ2-7; 12 bases agree with TRBD2. Per germline, CDR1 KGHSH and CDR2 LQKENI. The CDR3 extends over 14 amino acids. V lost 4 bases, J lost 7 bases, and 5 bases stayed unmatched. The CDR3 nucleotides are TGTGCCAGCTCACGACCGGGACTAGCGGGTGAGCAGTACTTC. Translation: CASSRPGLAGEQYF.

This rearrangement joins TRBV5-4 to TRBJ1-6; 10 nucleotides agree with TRBD1. V lost 1 base, J lost 9 bases, and 4 bases stayed unmatched. From germline, CDR1 is SGHNT and CDR2 YYREEE (reference sequence). This CDR3 has 15 residues. This CDR3 reads CASSLSDRGSSPLHF. The DNA of the CDR3 is TGTGCCAGCAGCTTGTCGGACAGGGGGAGTTCACCCCTCCACTTT.

The chain has TRBV25-1 and TRBJ1-1; 9 bases are shared with TRBD1. Germline trimming cut 3 bases from V and 1 base from J; bases unmatched to any gene: 6. Looked up from germline, CDR1 is MGHDK and CDR2 is SYGVNS. The CDR3 totals 16 residues. The CDR3 sequence: CASSDGQGTGNTEAFF. In DNA, the CDR3 is TGTGCCAGCAGTGACGGACAGGGGACAGGGAACACTGAAGCTTTCTTT.